The 18 T cell receptor beta chains below come from one sample, sequenced in a study of post-analysis software for immune sequencing data. Their specific antigens are unknown. Whole-study findings and limits: The study found TRBV5-6, TRBV5-1 and TRBV20-1 among five TRBV segments more frequent in patients than controls.

Included in the TCR beta cDNA libraries were unique molecular identifiers. TCRdb analysed the PCR reads with MiXCR anew, one entry per CDR3 protein. The sample lists 550,000 to 700,000 distinct CDR3 sequences, 44% occurring once. The source material was blood. The receptor source for this set is a girl aged 5 to 17 with multiple sclerosis.

At least ten counts were recorded for this clonotype. The chain couples TRBV13 to TRBJ2-7; TRBD2 matches 11 bases. With V trimmed by 5 bases and J by 1 base, 4 bases remained unmatched. Germline values: CDR1 PRHDT, CDR2 FYEKMQ (reference sequence). The CDR3 has 15 residues. This chain's CDR3 is CASSSGLAGSYEQYF. In DNA form, the CDR3 reads TGTGCCAGCAGCAGTGGACTAGCGGGTTCCTACGAGCAGTACTTC.

The genes are TRBV10-3 and TRBJ2-3, with a tentative D call TRBD1 (5 bases). Trimming shortened V by 3 bases and J by 10 bases, and 17 bases separated the two germline ends. This CDR3 comprises 14 residues. CDR1 and CDR2 (germline): ENHRY, SYGVKD. For the CDR3, the DNA is TGTGCCATCAGTGAACTATTTCAGGGTCCCGCGCAGTATTTT. Encoded protein: CAISELFQGPAQYF.

This clonotype showed up just a few times. J is TRBJ2-3 and V is TRBV5-1; D not certain. The CDR3 length is 13 residues. Germline CDR1 and CDR2: SGHRS and YFSETQ. V lost 2 bases to trimming and J lost 5 bases, with 9 bases between them. This chain's CDR3 is CASSFRLEDTQYF. The CDR3 region has the DNA TGCGCCAGCAGCTTCAGACTCGAAGATACGCAGTATTTT.

The V and J genes are TRBV29-1 and TRBJ2-3; D is ambiguous. Germline loops: CDR1 SQVTM, CDR2 ANQGSEA. CDR3 length: 11 amino acids. V lost 5 bases to trimming and J lost 2 bases, with 5 bases between them. The CDR3 DNA reads as TGCAGCGTTAAATTCACAGATACGCAGTATTTT. This translates into CSVKFTDTQYF.

This clonotype was seen ten or more times. V and J are TRBV6-1 and TRBJ2-1, with TRBD1 identical over 10 bases. The V segment lost 4 bases and the J segment 7 bases; nucleotides outside the gene matches: 10. CDR3 size: 16 residues. Germline CDR1 is MNHNS and CDR2 is SASEGT. The CDR3 reads CASSGPQGQGKNEQFF. The CDR3 coding sequence is TGTGCCAGCAGTGGCCCCCAGGGACAGGGGAAGAATGAGCAGTTCTTC.

V and J are TRBV7-2 and TRBJ1-2; possibly TRBD1 for D (6 bases). V lost 5 bases and J 4 bases, leaving 20 bases between the germline ends. Germline CDR1 is SGHTA and CDR2 is FQGNSA. CDR3 length equals 16 residues. The CDR3 DNA sequence: TGTGCCAGCAGCCCGTGGATACAGGGTTTTCGCTATGGCTACACCTTC. This codes for CASSPWIQGFRYGYTF.

This clonotype was counted between two and nine times. Here the CDR3 reads CASSPGRSRTDTQYF. CDR3 DNA: TGTGCCAGCAGCCCCGGGCGGTCCCGAACAGATACGCAGTATTTT. The rearrangement joins TRBV7-8 to TRBJ2-3; D gene ambiguous. V shed 5 bases and J shed 3 bases, with 15 bases lying between them. The CDR3 totals 15 residues. The germline V gene has CDR1 SGHVS and CDR2 FQNEAQ.

V and J are TRBV25-1 and TRBJ2-3; 8 bases agree with TRBD1. The CDR3 has 14 amino acids. The junction had 5 bases not matched to a gene; V was cut back by 8 bases and J by 1 base. The germline CDR1 and CDR2 sequences are MGHDK and SYGVNS. In DNA form, the CDR3 reads TGTGCCAGCTCGCCGACAGGGGGCACAGATACGCAGTATTTT. It is translated as CASSPTGGTDTQYF.

This clonotype occurred a few times. The rearrangement joins TRBV10-2 to TRBJ2-7; possibly TRBD1 for D (6 bases). V shed 6 bases and J shed 2 bases, with 11 bases lying between them. CDR3 length equals 13 residues. Germline V CDR1 and CDR2: WSHSY, SAAADI. This chain's CDR3 is CASRGQFTYEQYF. DNA for the CDR3: TGCGCCAGCAGGGGACAATTTACCTACGAGCAGTACTTC.

The CDR3 spells CASSGTGPSTDTQYF. DNA of the CDR3: TGTGCCAGCAGTGGGACCGGCCCTAGCACAGATACGCAGTATTTT. This rearrangement joins TRBV27 to TRBJ2-3; D assignment may be TRBD1 or TRBD2 (5 bases each). V was trimmed by 5 bases and J by 0 bases, leaving 12 bases between them. Looked up from germline, CDR1 is MNHEY and CDR2 is SMNVEV (reference sequence). This CDR3 is 15 amino acids long.

The chain combines TRBV18 with TRBJ2-3; TRBD2 agrees at 7 bases. The length of the CDR3 is 14 residues. The V gene end was trimmed by 3 bases and the J gene end by 3 bases; junction bases not matched to a gene: 3. CDR1 is KGHSH and CDR2 is LQKENI in the germline V gene. CDR3 nucleotides: TGTGCCAGCTCACCGGCGGGGGAGACAGATACGCAGTATTTT. This translates into CASSPAGETDTQYF.

This chain's CDR3 is CASSPSTEAFF. In DNA form, the CDR3 reads TGTGCCAGCAGCCCCAGCACTGAAGCTTTCTTT. The chain combines TRBV12-3 or TRBV12-4 with TRBJ1-1; no firm D call. Trimming removed 6 bases at V and 4 bases at J, with 6 bases between. This CDR3 contains 11 residues.

This sequence joins TRBV6-2 or TRBV6-3 and TRBJ2-7; TRBD2 is a possible D gene (6 bases). The CDR3 is 15 amino acids. The germline V gene has CDR1 MNHEY and CDR2 SVGEGT. The V end lost 6 bases, the J end lost 3 bases, and 18 bases lay between the germline ends. CDR3 bases: TGTGCCAGCAGGGGAACCTGGGGGGATGTCTACGAGCAGTACTTC. It codes for CASRGTWGDVYEQYF.

This clonotype was observed at least ten times. V usage is TRBV10-3 and J usage is TRBJ1-2, with D tentatively TRBD1 (6 bases). Germline CDR1 reads ENHRY; CDR2 reads SYGVKD. Trimming cost V 2 bases and J 2 bases, with 9 bases left between them. The CDR3 has 14 residues. The CDR3 is CAISENTGNYGYTF. DNA for the CDR3: TGTGCCATCAGTGAGAATACAGGGAACTATGGCTACACCTTC.

A note on this clonotype: The junction shows a germline mismatch at one end, possibly a read error. The V and J genes are TRBV20-1 and TRBJ2-6; possibly TRBD2 for D (6 bases). Looked up from germline, CDR1 is DFQATT and CDR2 is SNEGSKA (reference sequence). This CDR3 is built from 14 residues. CDR3 sequence: CSTSKPSGANLLTF. Here the CDR3 DNA reads TGCAGTACTAGCAAACCCTCTGGGGCCAACCTCCTGACTTTC.

This clonotype was seen a handful of times. The J gene is TRBJ1-4, the V gene TRBV27; possibly TRBD1 for D (5 bases). Trimming pared 2 bases from V and 8 bases from J, leaving 18 bases between. CDR1 and CDR2 from the germline V gene are MNHEY and SMNVEV (reference sequence). The length of the CDR3 is 16 residues. CDR3 sequence reads: CASSLKFRGGGEKLFF. CDR3 DNA: TGTGCCAGCAGTTTAAAATTTAGGGGTGGAGGCGAAAAACTGTTTTTT.

The chain employs TRBV15 and TRBJ2-1; the match to TRBD2 covers 8 bases. V was clipped by 5 bases and J by 3 bases; unmatched bases: 6. The CDR3 sequence is 15 residues long. Germline V CDR1 and CDR2: LNHNV, YYDKDF (reference sequence). The CDR3 loop is CATSRPAGVYNEQFF. The CDR3 DNA is TGTGCCACCAGCCGCCCAGCGGGGGTCTACAATGAGCAGTTCTTC.

The chain uses TRBV29-1 and TRBJ1-1; D unresolved. The CDR3 runs to 11 residues. The V gene's germline CDR1 is SQVTM and CDR2 ANQGSEA. Between the trimmed V and J ends, which lost 4 bases and 6 bases, there was a span of 9 bases. The CDR3, as DNA: TGCAGCGTTGGCGACGGGGCTGAAGCTTTCTTT. This gives the protein CSVGDGAEAFF.